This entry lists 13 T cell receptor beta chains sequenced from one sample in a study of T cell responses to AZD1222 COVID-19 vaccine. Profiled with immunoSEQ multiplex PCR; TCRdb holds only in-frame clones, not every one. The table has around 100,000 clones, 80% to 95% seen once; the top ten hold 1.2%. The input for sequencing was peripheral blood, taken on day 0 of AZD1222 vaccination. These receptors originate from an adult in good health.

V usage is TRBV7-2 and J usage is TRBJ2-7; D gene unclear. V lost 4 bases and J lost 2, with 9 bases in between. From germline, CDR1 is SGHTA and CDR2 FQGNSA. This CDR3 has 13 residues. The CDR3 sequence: CASSSRVTYEQYF. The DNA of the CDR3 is TGTGCCAGCAGCTCGCGAGTTACCTACGAGCAGTACTTC.

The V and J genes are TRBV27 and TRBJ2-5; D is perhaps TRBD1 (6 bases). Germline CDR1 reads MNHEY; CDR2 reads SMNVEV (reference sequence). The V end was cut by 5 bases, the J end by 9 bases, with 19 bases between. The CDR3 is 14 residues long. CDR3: CASSPSTGRKAQYF. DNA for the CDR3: TGTGCCAGCAGTCCGTCTACAGGGCGAAAGGCCCAGTACTTC.

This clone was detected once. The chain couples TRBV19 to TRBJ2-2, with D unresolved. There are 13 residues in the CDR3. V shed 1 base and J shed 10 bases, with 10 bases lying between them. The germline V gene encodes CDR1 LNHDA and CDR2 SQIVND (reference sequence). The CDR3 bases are TGTGCCAGTAGTATAGTCGTAGGGCAGGAGCTGTTTTTT. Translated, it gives CASSIVVGQELFF. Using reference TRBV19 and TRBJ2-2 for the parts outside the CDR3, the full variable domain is DGGITQSPKYLFRKEGQNVTLSCEQNLNHDAMYWYRQDPGQGLRLIYYSQIVNDFQKGDIAEGYSVSREKKESFPLTVTSAQKNPTAFYLCASSIVVGQELFFGEGSRLTVL.

Here the CDR3 DNA reads TGTGCCAGCTCACCCCCCCCCAGGGTGGATGGCTACACCTTC. This sequence encodes CASSPPPRVDGYTF. V is TRBV18 and J is TRBJ1-2; D is possibly TRBD1 (5 bases). V shed 3 bases and J shed 6 bases, with 14 bases lying between them. The CDR3 covers 14 residues. Germline V gene data show CDR1 as KGHSH and CDR2 as LQKENI.

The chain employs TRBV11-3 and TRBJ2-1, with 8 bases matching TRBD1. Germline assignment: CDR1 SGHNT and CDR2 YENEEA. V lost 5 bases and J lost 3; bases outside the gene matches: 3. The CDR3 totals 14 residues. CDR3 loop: CASSPDRDYNEQFF. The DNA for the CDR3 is TGTGCCAGCAGCCCGGACAGGGACTACAATGAGCAGTTCTTC.

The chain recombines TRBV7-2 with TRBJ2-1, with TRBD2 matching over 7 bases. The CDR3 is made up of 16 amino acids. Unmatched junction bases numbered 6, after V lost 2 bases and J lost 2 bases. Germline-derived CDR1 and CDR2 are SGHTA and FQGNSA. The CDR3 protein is CASSLLIAGTYNEQFF. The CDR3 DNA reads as TGTGCCAGCAGCTTACTTATAGCGGGTACCTACAATGAGCAGTTCTTC.

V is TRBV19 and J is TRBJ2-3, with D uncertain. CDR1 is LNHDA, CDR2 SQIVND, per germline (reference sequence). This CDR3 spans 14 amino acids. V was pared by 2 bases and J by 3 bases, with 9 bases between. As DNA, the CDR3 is TGTGCCAGTAGTATAAGGGCTGTGACAGATACGCAGTATTTT. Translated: CASSIRAVTDTQYF.

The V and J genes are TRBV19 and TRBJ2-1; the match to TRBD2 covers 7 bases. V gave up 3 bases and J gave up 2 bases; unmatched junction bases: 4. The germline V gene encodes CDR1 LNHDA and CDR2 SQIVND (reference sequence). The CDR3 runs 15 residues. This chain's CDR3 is CASSMGGWAYNEQFF. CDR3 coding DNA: TGTGCCAGTAGTATGGGAGGGTGGGCCTACAATGAGCAGTTCTTC.

The CDR3 sequence is CASRETPDTQYF. The DNA of the CDR3 is TGTGCCAGCAGGGAGACCCCAGATACGCAGTATTTT. This chain joins TRBV7-9 and TRBJ2-3; D is unresolved. This CDR3 region has 12 residues. CDR1 is SEHNR and CDR2 is FQNEAQ in the germline V gene (reference sequence). The V gene lost 6 bases and the J gene lost 4 bases, with 8 bases spanning the gap.

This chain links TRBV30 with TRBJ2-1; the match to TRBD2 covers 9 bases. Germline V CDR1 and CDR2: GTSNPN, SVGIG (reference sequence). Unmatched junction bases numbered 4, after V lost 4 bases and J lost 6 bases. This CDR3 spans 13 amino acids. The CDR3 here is CAWTISGSNEQFF. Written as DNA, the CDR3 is TGTGCCTGGACTATTAGCGGGAGCAATGAGCAGTTCTTC. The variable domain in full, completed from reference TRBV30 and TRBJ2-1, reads SQTIHQWPATLVQPVGSPLSLECTVEGTSNPNLYWYRQAAGRGLQLLFYSVGIGQISSEVPQNLSASRPQDRQFILSSKKLLLSDSGFYLCAWTISGSNEQFFGPGTRLTVL.

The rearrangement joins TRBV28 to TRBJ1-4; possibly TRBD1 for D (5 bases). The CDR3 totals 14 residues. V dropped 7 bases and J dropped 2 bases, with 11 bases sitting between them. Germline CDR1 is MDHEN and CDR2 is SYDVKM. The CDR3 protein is CASTWGTTNEKLFF. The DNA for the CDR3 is TGTGCCAGCACCTGGGGGACCACTAATGAAAAACTGTTTTTT. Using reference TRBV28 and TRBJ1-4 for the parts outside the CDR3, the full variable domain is DVKVTQSSRYLVKRTGEKVFLECVQDMDHENMFWYRQDPGLGLRLIYFSYDVKMKEKGDIPEGYSVSREKKERFSLILESASTNQTSMYLCASTWGTTNEKLFFGSGTQLSVL.

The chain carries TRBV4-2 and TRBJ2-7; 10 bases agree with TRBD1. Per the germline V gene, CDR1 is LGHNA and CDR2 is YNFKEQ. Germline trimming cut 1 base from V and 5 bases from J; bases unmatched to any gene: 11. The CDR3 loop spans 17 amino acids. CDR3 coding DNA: TGTGCCAGCAGCCAAGGACGCCCGGACAGGGGGGTACACGAGCAGTACTTC. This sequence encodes CASSQGRPDRGVHEQYF.

CDR3 amino acids: CASSFTADQYF. The CDR3 DNA reads as TGTGCCAGCAGTTTTACAGCGGACCAGTACTTC. V usage is TRBV12-3 or TRBV12-4 and J usage is TRBJ2-4; D possibly corresponds to TRBD2 (5 bases). The CDR3 runs to 11 residues. Trimming took 3 bases from V and 13 from J, leaving 10 bases between them.